The next 25 T cell receptor beta chains were all read from a single sample in a study of shared clonotypes between healthy human individuals. Method: immunoSEQ multiplex PCR; TCRdb's copy keeps in-frame clones and lacks some. The table lists over a million clones, 95% to 97% of them singletons. The sample was naive CD4+ T cells sorted from blood. Subset: CD45RA+ positively selected. These receptors were obtained from a man between 25 and 39 years old in good health.

The chain couples TRBV11-2 to TRBJ2-1; tentatively, D is TRBD1 or TRBD2 (5 bases each). The germline V and J ends were trimmed by 9 bases and 6 bases, with 21 bases remaining between them. CDR3 length: 15 residues. CDR1 and CDR2 from the germline V gene are SGHAT and FQNNGV. CDR3 loop: CASRTQRGPRNEQFF. The CDR3 bases are TGTGCCAGTCGAACCCAGAGGGGCCCCCGCAATGAGCAGTTCTTC.

This clone was seen only once. At the DNA level, this CDR3 is encoded by other sequences in the same sample as well. The V gene is TRBV18, the J gene TRBJ2-5; 7 bases agree with TRBD2. The CDR3 covers 14 residues. The V and J ends lost 2 bases and 4 bases, in that order; junction bases with no gene match: 4. Germline V gives CDR1 KGHSH, CDR2 LQKENI. The CDR3 loop reads CASSPGGGRETQYF. CDR3 nucleotide sequence: TGTGCCAGCTCACCAGGGGGGGGAAGAGAGACCCAGTACTTC.

This sequence joins TRBV6-6 and TRBJ2-7; TRBD1 might be the D (5 bases). V shed 5 bases and J shed 5 bases, with 7 bases lying between them. The CDR3 contains 11 residues. The germline V gene has CDR1 MNHNY and CDR2 SVGAGI (reference sequence). The CDR3 spells CASSRTNEQYF. In DNA form, the CDR3 reads TGTGCCAGCAGTCGGACAAACGAGCAGTACTTC.

The chain recombines TRBV5-1 with TRBJ2-5; D is possibly TRBD1 or TRBD2 (6 bases each). Germline CDR1 SGHRS, CDR2 YFSETQ. V was clipped by 7 bases and J by 4 bases, with 17 bases between them. The CDR3 is 14 residues long. CDR3 nucleotides: TGCGCCAGCGGACTACAGGGTATCGGAGAGACCCAGTACTTC. As protein: CASGLQGIGETQYF. Complete variable domain (other parts from reference TRBV5-1 and TRBJ2-5): KAGVTQTPRYLIKTRGQQVTLSCSPISGHRSVSWYQQTPGQGLQFLFEYFSETQRNKGNFPGRFSGRQFSNSRSEMNVSTLELGDSALYLCASGLQGIGETQYFGPGTRLLVL.

This chain uses TRBV28 with TRBJ1-4; 7 bases align to TRBD1. Per the germline V gene, CDR1 is MDHEN and CDR2 is SYDVKM. CDR3 length: 13 amino acids. The J segment lost 8 bases and the V segment lost 3 bases, leaving 3 bases of the junction unmatched. CDR3 sequence (DNA): TGTGCCAGCAGTTTTGGGACAGAAGAAAAACTGTTTTTT. This gives the protein CASSFGTEEKLFF.

The chain has TRBV11-2 and TRBJ2-5; 9 nucleotides line up with TRBD2. After removal of 5 bases from V and 9 bases from J, the junction contained 10 bases not matched to a gene. The CDR3 is 14 amino acids. Germline V CDR1 and CDR2: SGHAT, FQNNGV. The CDR3 bases are TGTGCCAGCAGCGAGACTAGCGGAGGGCCGTCCCAGTACTTC. Its protein product is CASSETSGGPSQYF.

V and J are TRBV18 and TRBJ1-2; a weak D match, TRBD1 (6 bases). Germline CDR1 and CDR2: KGHSH and LQKENI. V dropped 3 bases and J dropped 4 bases, with 24 bases sitting between them. The length of the CDR3 is 18 residues. CDR3 region: CASSPAAGHLQLLYGYTF. CDR3 DNA sequence: TGTGCCAGCTCACCCGCAGCGGGACACCTCCAACTCCTCTATGGCTACACCTTC.

The chain couples TRBV18 to TRBJ2-2; 12 positions agree with TRBD2. The CDR3 sequence is 17 residues long. Germline assignment: CDR1 KGHSH and CDR2 LQKENI. V lost 3 bases, J lost 0 bases, and 2 bases stayed unmatched. The CDR3 region is CASSPGTSGSNTGELFF. The CDR3 DNA sequence: TGTGCCAGCTCACCTGGGACTAGCGGGTCGAACACCGGGGAGCTGTTTTTT.

The chain uses TRBV2 and TRBJ1-2; maybe TRBD1 (6 bases). V lost 7 bases, J lost 4 bases, and 19 bases lay in between. CDR3 length: 15 residues. CDR1 is SNHLY, CDR2 FYNNEI, per germline. CDR3: CASTLRQWTVYGYTF. CDR3 sequence (DNA): TGTGCCAGCACCCTTAGGCAGTGGACAGTCTATGGCTACACCTTC.

This chain uses TRBV2 with TRBJ2-3; D gene ambiguous. CDR1 and CDR2 (germline): SNHLY, FYNNEI. Deletions cut 3 bases from V and 0 bases from J, with 13 bases between. The CDR3 length is 16 residues. The CDR3 is CASSEGSRTSTDTQYF. The CDR3 DNA sequence: TGTGCCAGCAGTGAGGGTAGTAGAACTAGCACAGATACGCAGTATTTT.

The chain is built from TRBV2 and TRBJ2-7; 7 bases agree with TRBD1. The CDR3 spans 15 residues. The germline gives CDR1 SNHLY, CDR2 FYNNEI. Trimming took 3 bases from V and 1 from J; bases not matched to a gene: 6. CDR3 protein: CASSEAGTESYEQYF. In nucleotides, the CDR3 is TGTGCCAGCAGTGAGGCCGGGACAGAGTCCTACGAGCAGTACTTC.

V usage is TRBV11-2 and J usage is TRBJ2-3, with 10 bases identical to TRBD2. The CDR3 spans 18 residues. The germline CDR1 and CDR2 sequences are SGHAT and FQNNGV. V shed 2 bases, J shed 0 bases, and the junction held 8 bases outside the gene matches. The CDR3 sequence: CASSLWVAGGASTDTQYF. CDR3 in DNA: TGTGCCAGCAGCTTATGGGTAGCGGGAGGTGCTAGCACAGATACGCAGTATTTT.

The chain recombines TRBV2 with TRBJ1-5; 7 bases line up with TRBD1. Germline-derived CDR1 and CDR2 are SNHLY and FYNNEI. Trimming at V came to 5 bases and at J to 5 bases, leaving 6 bases not matched to a gene. This CDR3 has 14 residues. CDR3 residues: CASSRQGGDQPQHF. The CDR3 coding sequence is TGTGCCAGCAGTCGACAGGGAGGCGATCAGCCCCAGCATTTT.

The chain links TRBV2 to TRBJ2-3, with TRBD2 matching over 11 bases. The CDR3 sequence is 18 residues long. Germline V gene sequence: CDR1 SNHLY, CDR2 FYNNEI. Trimming at V came to 2 bases and at J to 1 base, leaving 8 bases not matched to a gene. The DNA of the CDR3 is TGTGCCAGCAGTGAATTTACGAGACTAGCGGGGCGCACAGATACGCAGTATTTT. It is translated as CASSEFTRLAGRTDTQYF.

The chain combines TRBV7-2 with TRBJ2-5; D is tentatively TRBD1 or TRBD2 (6 bases each). This CDR3 spans 16 amino acids. V dropped 1 base and J dropped 1 base, with 13 bases sitting between them. CDR1 and CDR2 (germline): SGHTA, FQGNSA. The CDR3 sequence: CASSLVGGGTQETQYF. The CDR3 DNA reads as TGTGCCAGCAGCTTAGTGGGGGGCGGTACCCAAGAGACCCAGTACTTC.

The chain employs TRBV23-1 and TRBJ2-1; tentatively, D is TRBD2 (7 bases). TRBV23-1 is an ORF, with its function uncertain. Trimming shortened V by 4 bases and J by 7 bases, and 23 bases separated the two germline ends. The CDR3 has 17 amino acids. The CDR3 DNA follows: TGCGCCAGCAGTCTACCCGGGGGAGGGGGTATTGGGAATGAGCAGTTCTTC. Protein sequence: CASSLPGGGGIGNEQFF.

The chain is built from TRBV19 and TRBJ1-4; 7 nucleotides align to TRBD1. Trimming at V came to 4 bases and at J to 4 bases, leaving 9 bases not matched to a gene. Germline loops: CDR1 LNHDA, CDR2 SQIVND (reference sequence). The CDR3 totals 16 residues. The CDR3 nucleotides are TGTGCCAGTAGTACCGGGACAGCGTTATTTAATGAAAAACTGTTTTTT. Amino acids: CASSTGTALFNEKLFF.

The V gene is TRBV28, the J gene TRBJ2-7; D not resolved. CDR1 MDHEN and CDR2 SYDVKM come from the germline V gene. This CDR3 region has 12 residues. V gave up 8 bases and J gave up 2 bases, with 10 bases separating them. The CDR3 reads CASCRATYEQYF. The CDR3 nucleotides are TGTGCCAGCTGTCGGGCTACCTACGAGCAGTACTTC.

The chain links TRBV28 to TRBJ2-1, with D maybe TRBD2 (6 bases). V was trimmed by 2 bases and J by 4 bases, leaving 9 bases between them. The CDR3 is 14 residues long. Per the germline V gene, CDR1 is MDHEN and CDR2 is SYDVKM. The DNA for the CDR3 is TGTGCCAGCAGTTTACCGACTAGTTACAATGAGCAGTTCTTC. Its protein product is CASSLPTSYNEQFF. The full variable domain, completed using reference TRBV28 and TRBJ2-1, is DVKVTQSSRYLVKRTGEKVFLECVQDMDHENMFWYRQDPGLGLRLIYFSYDVKMKEKGDIPEGYSVSREKKERFSLILESASTNQTSMYLCASSLPTSYNEQFFGPGTRLTVL.

V gene TRBV7-8 combines with J gene TRBJ2-3, with 13 bases aligning to TRBD2. Per the germline V gene, CDR1 is SGHVS and CDR2 is FQNEAQ. V lost 1 base and J lost 5; bases outside the gene matches: 3. The CDR3 consists of 16 residues. The CDR3 region has the DNA TGTGCCAGCAGCTTAGTACTAGCGGGAGGGTTAGATACGCAGTATTTT. It codes for CASSLVLAGGLDTQYF. Looking up the rest from reference TRBV7-8 and TRBJ2-3 gives the full variable domain: GAGVSQSPRYKVAKRGQDVALRCDPISGHVSLFWYQQALGQGPEFLTYFQNEAQLDKSGLPSDRFFAERPEGSVSTLKIQRTQQEDSAVYLCASSLVLAGGLDTQYFGPGTRLTVL.

The CDR3 DNA reads as TGTGCCAGCAGACACAGGGTGACTAATGAAAAACTGTTTTTT. It codes for CASRHRVTNEKLFF. The chain is built from TRBV6-6 and TRBJ1-4; D possibly corresponds to TRBD1 (6 bases). CDR3 length: 14 amino acids. The germline gives CDR1 MNHNY, CDR2 SVGAGI (reference sequence). V was cut by 6 bases and J by 2 bases, with 10 bases left in between.

The genes are TRBV7-9 and TRBJ1-1, with TRBD1 matching over 8 bases. The CDR3 has 18 residues. CDR1 is SEHNR and CDR2 is FQNEAQ in the germline V gene (reference sequence). Unmatched junction bases numbered 14, after V lost 2 bases and J lost 3 bases. The CDR3 here is CASSLWTGFRLGDTEAFF. DNA of the CDR3: TGTGCCAGCAGCTTATGGACAGGGTTTCGTCTGGGCGACACTGAAGCTTTCTTT.

This sequence joins TRBV28 and TRBJ1-5; a possible D gene is TRBD1 (6 bases). CDR3 length: 14 amino acids. Germline loops: CDR1 MDHEN, CDR2 SYDVKM. With 7 bases removed from V and 7 bases from J, the gap between germline ends came to 17 bases. In nucleotides, the CDR3 is TGTGCCAGCAAGCACACAGGGTACGAGCAGCCCCAGCATTTT. This codes for CASKHTGYEQPQHF. The complete variable domain, with remaining parts taken from reference TRBV28 and TRBJ1-5, reads DVKVTQSSRYLVKRTGEKVFLECVQDMDHENMFWYRQDPGLGLRLIYFSYDVKMKEKGDIPEGYSVSREKKERFSLILESASTNQTSMYLCASKHTGYEQPQHFGDGTRLSIL.

The chain combines TRBV18 with TRBJ2-3; 11 positions agree with TRBD2. The CDR3 loop spans 15 amino acids. V lost 3 bases to trimming and J lost 6 bases; unmatched junction nucleotides: 5. Per germline, CDR1 KGHSH and CDR2 LQKENI. The CDR3 region has the DNA TGTGCCAGCTCACCGACTAGCGGGATATCGGATACGCAGTATTTT. Its protein is CASSPTSGISDTQYF.

The chain carries TRBV13 and TRBJ2-1, with D possibly being TRBD1 or TRBD2 (6 bases each). This CDR3 has 12 amino acids. Germline CDR1 PRHDT, CDR2 FYEKMQ (reference sequence). V shed 6 bases and J shed 10 bases, with 13 bases lying between them. The CDR3 reads CASRGGPREQFF. CDR3 nucleotides: TGTGCCAGCAGGGGGGGCCCTAGGGAGCAGTTCTTC.